The 21 T cell receptor beta chains listed next were all sequenced from one sample in a study of blood T cell repertoires in COVID-19. Produced via immunoSEQ multiplex PCR; TCRdb's table is partial and in-frame only. The sample contains 250,000 to 300,000 clones, about 88% of which appear only once. Material: PBMCs or T cells enriched from blood (not recorded which). The source is a man in his thirties or forties with acute COVID-19.

The CDR3 loop reads CASSDSIRGKAFF. The CDR3 DNA follows: TGTGCCAGCAGTGACTCGATCAGAGGGAAAGCTTTCTTT. The chain links TRBV6-4 to TRBJ1-1; no reliable D call. The ends were cut back, 0 bases at V and 9 bases at J, with 11 bases in the middle. This CDR3 has 13 amino acids. CDR1 and CDR2 (germline): MRHNA, SNTAGT.

This clone was picked up one time. V gene TRBV3-1 (or the pseudogene TRBV3-2) combines with J gene TRBJ2-5; 9 bases map to TRBD2. Germline V gene data show CDR1 as LGHDT and CDR2 as YNNKEL (reference sequence). The CDR3 is 16 amino acids. J was trimmed by 5 bases and V by 0 bases; bases with no gene match: 7. The CDR3: CASSQDGGGVLETQYF. CDR3 sequence (DNA): TGTGCCAGCAGCCAAGATGGCGGGGGGGTGCTTGAGACCCAGTACTTC.

V usage is TRBV15 and J usage is TRBJ2-1; 12 nucleotides agree with TRBD2. This CDR3 comprises 17 residues. Germline V CDR1 and CDR2: LNHNV, YYDKDF (reference sequence). Trimming took 5 bases from V and 9 from J; bases not matched to a gene: 14. CDR3 region: CATSGSPSGRASGEQFF. CDR3 sequence (DNA): TGTGCCACCAGCGGATCGCCTAGCGGGAGGGCCTCGGGTGAGCAGTTCTTC.

This chain connects TRBV6-5 to TRBJ2-2, with 7 bases aligning to TRBD1. Trimming at V came to 6 bases and at J to 3 bases, leaving 4 bases not matched to a gene. Per germline, CDR1 MNHEY and CDR2 SVGAGI. The length of the CDR3 is 14 residues. The CDR3 here is CASSRDRDTGELFF. CDR3 bases: TGTGCCAGCAGCCGGGACAGAGACACCGGGGAGCTGTTTTTT.

The chain's CDR3 is CAISESQGRKNIQYF. Written as DNA, the CDR3 is TGTGCCATCAGTGAGTCACAGGGTCGCAAAAACATTCAGTACTTC. The rearrangement joins TRBV10-3 to TRBJ2-4; tentative D call: TRBD1 (6 bases). The CDR3 consists of 15 residues. The V end was cut by 0 bases, the J end by 3 bases, with 9 bases between. CDR1 ENHRY and CDR2 SYGVKD come from the germline V gene.

J is TRBJ1-5 and V is TRBV30; D remains ambiguous. CDR3 size: 13 residues. Trimming removed 7 bases from V and 7 bases from J, with 17 bases in between. CDR1 is GTSNPN, CDR2 SVGIG, per germline (reference sequence). DNA of the CDR3: TGTGCCTCCGCCCCCGGACTGGAGCAGCCCCAGCATTTT. Translating gives CASAPGLEQPQHF.

The chain joins TRBV6-1 to TRBJ2-1; TRBD2 aligns across 11 bases. CDR1 is MNHNS, CDR2 SASEGT, per germline. CDR3 length: 16 residues. With V trimmed by 0 bases and J by 2 bases, 0 bases remained unmatched. The chain's CDR3 is CASSEASGGAYNEQFF. The CDR3 DNA reads as TGTGCCAGCAGTGAAGCTAGCGGGGGGGCCTACAATGAGCAGTTCTTC.

V is TRBV4-3 and J is TRBJ1-2, with D uncertain. CDR1 is LGHNA and CDR2 is YSLEER in the germline V gene. V was trimmed by 2 bases and J by 3 bases, leaving 10 bases between them. This CDR3 spans 14 amino acids. CDR3 bases: TGCGCCAGCAGCCAAACCAGAGACTACTATGGCTACACCTTC. This translates into CASSQTRDYYGYTF.

CDR3 amino acids: CASSALAGTDTQYF. The CDR3 DNA follows: TGTGCCAGCAGTGCACTAGCGGGCACAGATACGCAGTATTTT. This chain links TRBV6-4 with TRBJ2-3; 8 bases are a match to TRBD2. Germline-derived CDR1 and CDR2 are MRHNA and SNTAGT. The CDR3 has 14 residues. The V gene end was trimmed by 4 bases and the J gene end by 1 base; junction bases not matched to a gene: 1.

This clone was picked up a small number of times. The DNA of the CDR3 is TGTGCCAGCAGCGCGGGGACAGAGACTCTCATGAACACTGAAGCTTTCTTT. Protein sequence: CASSAGTETLMNTEAFF. This chain connects TRBV2 to TRBJ1-1; 7 bases are shared with TRBD1. The J segment lost 0 bases and the V segment lost 6 bases, leaving 13 bases of the junction unmatched. The CDR3 runs 17 residues. The germline gives CDR1 SNHLY, CDR2 FYNNEI.

The chain combines TRBV6-6 with TRBJ1-3; a possible D gene is TRBD1 (6 bases). Trimming stripped 7 bases from V and 1 base from J, with 8 bases between. From germline, CDR1 is MNHNY and CDR2 SVGAGI (reference sequence). The CDR3 loop spans 13 amino acids. In nucleotides, the CDR3 is TGTGCCAGCAAAGACAGGTCTGGAAACACCATATATTTT. This gives the protein CASKDRSGNTIYF.

The chain recombines TRBV4-1 with TRBJ1-1; the D gene is possibly TRBD1 (6 bases). Germline assignment: CDR1 MGHRA and CDR2 YSYEKL. Trimming stripped 5 bases from V and 6 bases from J, with 10 bases between. The CDR3 is 12 residues long. This chain's CDR3 is CASSRGSPEAFF. The CDR3 DNA reads TGCGCCAGCAGCAGGGGGAGCCCTGAAGCTTTCTTT.

The chain joins TRBV9 to TRBJ2-3; possible D gene TRBD2, 5 bases. The germline V gene has CDR1 SGDLS and CDR2 YYNGEE. V shed 0 bases and J shed 2 bases, with 16 bases lying between them. The CDR3 consists of 17 residues. The CDR3 spells CASSVDIRTSTTDTQYF. The CDR3, as DNA: TGTGCCAGCAGCGTAGACATCCGGACTTCAACCACAGATACGCAGTATTTT.

V gene TRBV5-4 combines with J gene TRBJ2-7; TRBD1 matches at 7 bases. V was clipped by 4 bases and J by 4 bases; unmatched bases: 2. CDR3 length: 12 residues. Per germline, CDR1 SGHNT and CDR2 YYREEE (reference sequence). The CDR3 DNA reads TGTGCCAGCAGCCAACAGGGGTACGAGCAGTACGTC. Its protein product is CASSQQGYEQYV.

This chain uses TRBV11-2 with TRBJ2-3; 8 bases match TRBD2. There are 15 residues in the CDR3. Per the germline V gene, CDR1 is SGHAT and CDR2 is FQNNGV. V lost 0 bases to trimming and J lost 4 bases; unmatched junction nucleotides: 3. In nucleotides, the CDR3 is TGTGCCAGCAGCTTAGACGGGGGGGCAGCAGATACGCAGTATTTT. This encodes CASSLDGGAADTQYF.

This clone occurred once. This chain's CDR3 is CASSDRVAYNSPLHF. CDR3 bases: TGTGCCAGCAGTGACAGGGTGGCCTATAATTCACCCCTCCACTTT. The chain joins TRBV27 to TRBJ1-6, with 7 positions matching TRBD1. Per the germline V gene, CDR1 is MNHEY and CDR2 is SMNVEV (reference sequence). The ends lost 5 bases at V and 2 bases at J; junction bases unmatched: 3. CDR3 length: 15 residues.

The chain combines TRBV24-1 with TRBJ1-1, with TRBD1 matching 8 bases. J was trimmed by 5 bases and V by 9 bases; bases with no gene match: 10. The CDR3 covers 14 residues. The germline V gene has CDR1 KGHDR and CDR2 SFDVKD. The CDR3 is CATAGTGPGTEAFF. DNA of the CDR3: TGTGCCACCGCCGGGACAGGTCCAGGAACTGAAGCTTTCTTT.

The rearrangement uses TRBV20-1 and TRBJ2-5; D not certain. Between the trimmed V and J ends, which lost 3 bases and 2 bases, there was a span of 4 bases. This CDR3 spans 11 amino acids. Germline V lookup: CDR1 DFQATT, CDR2 SNEGSKA (reference sequence). CDR3 sequence (DNA): TGCAGTGCTAGCGGGCAAGAGACCCAGTACTTC. It specifies CSASGQETQYF.

This sequence joins TRBV29-1 and TRBJ1-2; 8 nucleotides line up with TRBD1. Per germline, CDR1 SQVTM and CDR2 ANQGSEA. J lost 6 bases, V lost 6 bases, and 9 bases had no gene match. This CDR3 has 13 amino acids. The CDR3, as DNA: TGCAGCGTCCCAGCCCAGGGGGCGCATGGCTACACCTTC. Translated, it gives CSVPAQGAHGYTF.

This chain links TRBV3-1 (or the pseudogene TRBV3-2) with TRBJ1-1, with 7 bases aligning to TRBD1. The CDR3 loop spans 16 amino acids. Trimming at V came to 3 bases and at J to 3 bases, leaving 10 bases not matched to a gene. Germline-derived CDR1 and CDR2 are LGHDT and YNNKEL (reference sequence). The CDR3 coding sequence is TGTGCCAGCAGCCACGAGGGGGCCGCATTCTACACTGAAGCTTTCTTT. Translation: CASSHEGAAFYTEAFF.

This clone was counted only a few times. The chain uses TRBV19 and TRBJ1-2; D is undetermined. The CDR3 extends over 17 amino acids. With 0 bases removed from V and 0 bases from J, the gap between germline ends came to 14 bases. Germline V gene lookup returns CDR1 LNHDA and CDR2 SQIVND (reference sequence). CDR3 DNA sequence: TGTGCCAGTAGTATAGACCCCTTTGCGGGAGCTAACTATGGCTACACCTTC. As protein: CASSIDPFAGANYGYTF.